The 9 T cell receptor beta chains reported below all come from one sample, sequenced in a study of PD-1 blockade in mismatch repair-deficient tumors. This table comes from immunoSEQ multiplex PCR, and its TCRdb copy is limited to in-frame clones, with some not included. The top ten hold 6.3% of the sample, which has 80,000 to 130,000 clones, under 90% seen once. The starting material was peripheral blood, obtained 30 to 36 weeks after starting pembrolizumab. The receptors come from an adult with mismatch repair-deficient cancer.

CDR3 DNA sequence: TGCGCCAGCAGCCCCGGGACAGGGAGGTATGGCTACACCTTC. This encodes CASSPGTGRYGYTF. The V call is TRBV5-1, the J call TRBJ1-2; TRBD1 agrees at 9 bases. Trimming removed 4 bases from V and 5 bases from J; junction bases left unmatched: 6. This CDR3 has 14 residues. Looked up from germline, CDR1 is SGHRS and CDR2 is YFSETQ.

The chain links TRBV11-2 to TRBJ2-5, with 7 bases that match TRBD1. J lost 5 bases, V lost 5 bases, and 11 bases had no gene match. There are 15 residues in the CDR3. Germline V CDR1 and CDR2: SGHAT, FQNNGV. Here the CDR3 DNA reads TGTGCCAGCAGCCGAGGGACAGACAGGATGGAGACCCAGTACTTC. This sequence encodes CASSRGTDRMETQYF.

Here the CDR3 reads CAWSPHGVPSRDTQYF. Here the CDR3 DNA reads TGTGCCTGGAGTCCCCACGGAGTCCCATCGAGAGATACGCAGTATTTT. V is TRBV30 and J is TRBJ2-3; D gene unclear. V was pared by 2 bases and J by 5 bases, with 20 bases between. Per the germline V gene, CDR1 is GTSNPN and CDR2 is SVGIG (reference sequence). CDR3 size: 16 residues.

This chain links TRBV6-6 with TRBJ1-3; the D is unclear. This CDR3 is built from 12 residues. Germline lookup yields CDR1 MNHNY and CDR2 SVGAGI (reference sequence). The V end lost 6 bases, the J end lost 0 bases, and 3 bases lay between the germline ends. The CDR3 DNA follows: TGTGCCAGCAGGTTCTCTGGAAACACCATATATTTT. This gives the protein CASRFSGNTIYF.

The genes are TRBV5-6 and TRBJ2-1, with D possibly called TRBD1 or TRBD2 (5 bases each). The CDR3 extends over 15 amino acids. Germline CDR1 SGHDT, CDR2 YYEEEE. V shed 0 bases and J shed 4 bases, with 11 bases lying between them. CDR3 region: CASSLVRDGYNEQFF. Written as DNA, the CDR3 is TGTGCCAGCAGCTTGGTAAGGGACGGTTACAATGAGCAGTTCTTC.

The chain has TRBV27 and TRBJ1-1; no clear D gene. The CDR3 loop spans 14 amino acids. V was trimmed by 3 bases and J by 5 bases, leaving 13 bases between them. Germline V gives CDR1 MNHEY, CDR2 SMNVEV (reference sequence). The CDR3 loop reads CASSLAGLVTEAFF. CDR3 in DNA: TGTGCCAGCAGTTTGGCGGGGTTGGTAACTGAAGCTTTCTTT.

This chain connects TRBV5-5 to TRBJ2-6; no reliable D call. This CDR3 has 15 residues. The ends were cut back, 0 bases at V and 1 base at J, with 5 bases in the middle. Germline V gene sequence: CDR1 SGHKS, CDR2 YYEKEE (reference sequence). For the CDR3, the DNA is TGTGCCAGCAGCTTGGGTCCTTCTGGGGCCAACGTCCTGACTTTC. Translated: CASSLGPSGANVLTF. The full variable domain, in which reference TRBV5-5 and TRBJ2-6 provide the parts outside the CDR3, is DAGVTQSPTHLIKTRGQQVTLRCSPISGHKSVSWYQQVLGQGPQFIFQYYEKEERGRGNFPDRFSARQFPNYSSELNVNALLLGDSALYLCASSLGPSGANVLTFGAGSRLTVL.

This chain connects TRBV7-9 to TRBJ2-1; D is undetermined. Germline V gene data show CDR1 as SEHNR and CDR2 as FQNEAQ (reference sequence). CDR3 length: 14 amino acids. The ends were cut back, 1 base at V and 4 bases at J, with 8 bases in the middle. Written as DNA, the CDR3 is TGTGCCAGCAGCTTAGGCACTATGTACAATGAGCAGTTCTTC. Translation: CASSLGTMYNEQFF.

The chain couples TRBV6-1 to TRBJ2-2; 9 nucleotides agree with TRBD2. Germline V gives CDR1 MNHNS, CDR2 SASEGT. The CDR3 runs to 15 residues. The trim removed 6 bases at V and 3 bases at J, leaving 5 bases unmatched. DNA of the CDR3: TGTGCCAGCAGCCTAGCGGGATTCGACACCGGGGAGCTGTTTTTT. It yields the protein CASSLAGFDTGELFF.